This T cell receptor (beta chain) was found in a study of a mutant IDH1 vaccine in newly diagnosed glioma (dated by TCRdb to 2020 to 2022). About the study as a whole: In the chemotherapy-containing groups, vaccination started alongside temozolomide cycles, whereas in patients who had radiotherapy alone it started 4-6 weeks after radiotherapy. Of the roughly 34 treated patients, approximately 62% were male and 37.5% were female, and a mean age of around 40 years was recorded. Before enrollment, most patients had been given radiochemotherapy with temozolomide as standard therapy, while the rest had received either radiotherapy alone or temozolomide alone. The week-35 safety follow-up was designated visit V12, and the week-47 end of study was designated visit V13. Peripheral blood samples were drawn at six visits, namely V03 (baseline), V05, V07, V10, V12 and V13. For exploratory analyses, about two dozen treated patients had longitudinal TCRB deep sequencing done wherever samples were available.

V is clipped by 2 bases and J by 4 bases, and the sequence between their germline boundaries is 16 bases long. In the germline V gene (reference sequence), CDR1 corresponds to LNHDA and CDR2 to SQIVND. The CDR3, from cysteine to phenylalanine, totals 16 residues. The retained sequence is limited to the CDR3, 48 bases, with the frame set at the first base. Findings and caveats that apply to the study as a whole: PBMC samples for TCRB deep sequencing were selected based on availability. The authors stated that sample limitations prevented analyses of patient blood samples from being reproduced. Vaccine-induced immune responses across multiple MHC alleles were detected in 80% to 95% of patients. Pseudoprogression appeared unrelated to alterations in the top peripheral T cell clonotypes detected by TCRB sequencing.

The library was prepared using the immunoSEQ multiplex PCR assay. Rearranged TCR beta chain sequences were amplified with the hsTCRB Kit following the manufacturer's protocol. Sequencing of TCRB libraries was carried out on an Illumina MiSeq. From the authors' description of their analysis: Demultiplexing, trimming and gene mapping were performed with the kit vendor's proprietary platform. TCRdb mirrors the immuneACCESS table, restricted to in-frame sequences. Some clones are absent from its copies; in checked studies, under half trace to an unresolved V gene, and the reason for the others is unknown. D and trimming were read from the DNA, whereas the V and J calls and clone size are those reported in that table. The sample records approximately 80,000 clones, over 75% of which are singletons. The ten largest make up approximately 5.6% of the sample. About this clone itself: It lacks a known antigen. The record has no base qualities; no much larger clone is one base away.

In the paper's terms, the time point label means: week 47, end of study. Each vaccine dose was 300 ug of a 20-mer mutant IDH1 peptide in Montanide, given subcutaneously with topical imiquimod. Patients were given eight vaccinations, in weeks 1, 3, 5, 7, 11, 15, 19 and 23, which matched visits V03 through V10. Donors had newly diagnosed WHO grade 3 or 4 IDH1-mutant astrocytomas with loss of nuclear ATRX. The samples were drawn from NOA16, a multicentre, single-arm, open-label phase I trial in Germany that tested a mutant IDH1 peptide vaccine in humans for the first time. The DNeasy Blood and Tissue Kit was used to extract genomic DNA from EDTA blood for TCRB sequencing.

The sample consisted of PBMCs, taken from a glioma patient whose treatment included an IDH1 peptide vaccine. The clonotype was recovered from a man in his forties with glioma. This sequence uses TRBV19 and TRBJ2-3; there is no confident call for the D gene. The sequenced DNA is TGTGCCAGTAGTATAAAGACGATAAAGGGTGCAGATACGCAGTATTTT. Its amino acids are CASSIKTIKGADTQYF.